This T cell receptor beta chain was recorded in a study of neurological immune-mediated disorders. Study details: The multiple sclerosis group of roughly 35 included 31 relapsing-remitting and 3 secondary progressive patients.

Many counts were recorded for this clonotype. The method for making cDNA was 5'RACE, and it used 10-nucleotide random UMIs. TCRdb reprocessed the 5' RACE reads via MiXCR and lists one record per CDR3 protein. The table includes 55,000 to 70,000 distinct CDR3 sequences, 4% to 6% detected once. The CDR3 runs to 14 residues. Trimming removed 3 bases from V and 0 bases from J, with 10 bases in between. Germline CDR1 is SGHRS and CDR2 is YFSETQ. The chain combines TRBV5-1 with TRBJ2-7; D is undetermined. This clonotype originated in a woman aged 45-60 years with multiple sclerosis. Sequenced material: PBMCs. The CDR3 protein is CASSSDRRSYEQYF. CDR3 coding DNA: TGCGCCAGCAGCTCGGACCGGCGCTCCTACGAGCAGTACTTC.